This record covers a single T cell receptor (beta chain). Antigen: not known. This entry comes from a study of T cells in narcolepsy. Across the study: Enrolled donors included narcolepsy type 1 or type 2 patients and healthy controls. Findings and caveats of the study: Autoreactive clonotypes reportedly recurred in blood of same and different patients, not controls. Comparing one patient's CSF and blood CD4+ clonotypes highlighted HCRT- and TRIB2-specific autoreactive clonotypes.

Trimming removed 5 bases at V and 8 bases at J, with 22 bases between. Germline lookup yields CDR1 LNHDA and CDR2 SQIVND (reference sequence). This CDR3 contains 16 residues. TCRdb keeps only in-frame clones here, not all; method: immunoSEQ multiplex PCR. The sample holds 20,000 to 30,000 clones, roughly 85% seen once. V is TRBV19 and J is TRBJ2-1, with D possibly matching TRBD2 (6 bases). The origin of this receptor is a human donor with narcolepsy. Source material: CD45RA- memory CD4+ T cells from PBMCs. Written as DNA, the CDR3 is TGTGCCAGTAGTGTGGGGGGTAGAGGTACGCGCGATGAGCAGTTCTTC. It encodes CASSVGGRGTRDEQFF.